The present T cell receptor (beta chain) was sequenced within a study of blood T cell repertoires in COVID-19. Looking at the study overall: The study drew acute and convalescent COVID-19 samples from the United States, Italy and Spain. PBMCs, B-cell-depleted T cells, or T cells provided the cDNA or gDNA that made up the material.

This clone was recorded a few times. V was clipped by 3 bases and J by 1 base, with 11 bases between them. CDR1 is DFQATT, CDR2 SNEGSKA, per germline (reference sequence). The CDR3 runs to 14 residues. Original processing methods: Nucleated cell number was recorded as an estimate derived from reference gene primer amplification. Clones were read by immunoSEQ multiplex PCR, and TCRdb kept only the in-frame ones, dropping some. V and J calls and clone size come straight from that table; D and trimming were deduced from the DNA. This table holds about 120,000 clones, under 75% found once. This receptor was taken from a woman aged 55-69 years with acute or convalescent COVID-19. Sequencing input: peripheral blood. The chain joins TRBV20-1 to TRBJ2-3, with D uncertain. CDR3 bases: TGCAGTGCTAGTATGGCACCACGCACAGATACGCAGTATTTT. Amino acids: CSASMAPRTDTQYF.